This T cell receptor (beta chain) comes out of a study of blood T cells in healthy people across ages. This clonotype was found a few times. The V end was cut by 7 bases, the J end by 4 bases, with 10 bases between. Germline CDR1 reads MNHEY; CDR2 reads SVGEGT. The CDR3 has 12 residues. Healthy Caucasian individuals from Russia aged about 6 to 90 were enrolled as donors. Each of the donors had 9 to 10 milliliters of peripheral blood drawn into EDTA-treated Vacutainer tubes. A second PCR, run for about 7 to 11 cycles, used a sample-barcoded 5' primer plus a J-beta primer mix. TCRdb processed the 5' RACE reads anew with MiXCR; each CDR3 protein has one entry. The table lists about 840,000 distinct CDR3 sequences, almost 30% of them singletons, with roughly 10% in the top ten. These same records also appear under a second study, on T cells of mothers and their children. Per that study: For each mother, over 8 million TCR beta CDR3 reads were obtained, and for each child, about 3 million. The data showed no persistent microchimeric T cell clones.

This clonotype was sampled from a woman aged 40 to 49 in good health. What was sequenced was blood. The genes are TRBV6-2 or TRBV6-3 and TRBJ1-1, with no clear D. The CDR3 region is CASTPEGTEAFF. DNA for the CDR3: TGTGCCAGCACCCCCGAGGGCACTGAAGCTTTCTTT.